This TCR beta chain was sequenced during a study of spatial heterogeneity in lung cancer. The time point was: sample taken at primary tumor resection. Unsorted whole RNA of tumor, nontumor lung or frozen PBMC was sequenced. TCRdb re-called the 5' RACE reads with MiXCR, one entry per CDR3 protein. The repertoire holds some 6,900 distinct CDR3 sequences, with roughly 3.9% as singletons. This clonotype was recorded many times. This TCR was sampled from a female donor with early-stage non-small cell lung cancer. The specimen comprised normal lung tissue next to the tumor, sampled at surgery.

The CDR3 DNA is TGCGCCAGCAGCCAAGTGTGGGGGGCTTCGGGAAACACCATATATTTT. It codes for CASSQVWGASGNTIYF. The gene calls are TRBV4-1 and TRBJ1-3, with D possibly being TRBD1 (6 bases). Germline V gives CDR1 MGHRA, CDR2 YSYEKL. Trimming shortened V by 1 base and J by 4 bases, and 14 bases separated the two germline ends. The CDR3 has 16 residues.